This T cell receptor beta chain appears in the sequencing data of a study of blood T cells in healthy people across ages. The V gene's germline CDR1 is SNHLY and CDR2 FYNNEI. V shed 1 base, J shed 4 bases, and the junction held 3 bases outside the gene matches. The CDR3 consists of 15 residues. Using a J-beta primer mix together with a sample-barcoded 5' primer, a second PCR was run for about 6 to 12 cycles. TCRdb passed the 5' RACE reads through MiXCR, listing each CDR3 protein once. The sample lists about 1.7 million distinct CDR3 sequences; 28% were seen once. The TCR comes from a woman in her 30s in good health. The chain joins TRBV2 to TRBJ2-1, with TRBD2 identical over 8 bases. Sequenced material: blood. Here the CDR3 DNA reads TGTGCCAGCAGTGAAGATAGCGGGAATTACAATGAGCAGTTCTTC. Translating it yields CASSEDSGNYNEQFF.